This T cell receptor (beta chain) was recorded in a study of long-term antiretroviral therapy in people with HIV. Across the whole study: It was about a decade after the earliest samples that the 2015 immediate-ART recommendation appeared. Study-wide points: Upon ART, diversity increased but remained lower than transplant donor controls. In the period from the mid-2000s to the late 2010s, blood was collected, possibly under older ART regimens.

Germline V gives CDR1 LGHNA, CDR2 YNFKEQ. The CDR3 extends over 15 amino acids. V was pared by 0 bases and J by 0 bases, with 9 bases between. For this clone: Its cognate antigen is unknown.

The assay used was immunoSEQ (version v3.0), run at survey level. Sequenced by immunoSEQ multiplex PCR; TCRdb stores in-frame clones only, minus some. This repertoire shows more than 15,000 clones, roughly 80% found once; its top ten account for 13% to 15%. Sampling of each donor yielded at least one pre-ART PBMC sample and at least two post-ART PBMC samples. Sequences were derived from unsorted PBMCs, sampled 2.9 years after starting antiretroviral therapy. The V and J genes are TRBV4-2 and TRBJ2-7, with no clear D. This TCR was recovered from a woman aged 30 to 39 with HIV. For the CDR3, the DNA is TGTGCCAGCAGCCAAGATCAAACTACCTCCTACGAGCAGTACTTC. This sequence encodes CASSQDQTTSYEQYF.